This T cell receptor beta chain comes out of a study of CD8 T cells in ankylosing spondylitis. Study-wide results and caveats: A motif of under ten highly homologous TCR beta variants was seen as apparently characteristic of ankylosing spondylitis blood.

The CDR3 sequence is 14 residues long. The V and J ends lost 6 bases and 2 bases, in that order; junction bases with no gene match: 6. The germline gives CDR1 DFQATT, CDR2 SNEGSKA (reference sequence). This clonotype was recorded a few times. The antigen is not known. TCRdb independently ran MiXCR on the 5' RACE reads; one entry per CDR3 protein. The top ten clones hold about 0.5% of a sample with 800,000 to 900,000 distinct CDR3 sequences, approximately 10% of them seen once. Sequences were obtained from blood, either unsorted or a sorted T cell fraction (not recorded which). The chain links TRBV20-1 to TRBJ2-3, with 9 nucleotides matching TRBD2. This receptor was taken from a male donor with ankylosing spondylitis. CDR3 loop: CSARGLADTDTQYF. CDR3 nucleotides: TGCAGTGCCCGGGGACTAGCAGACACAGATACGCAGTATTTT.